One sample yielded the 19 T cell receptor beta chains listed below, sequenced in a study of blood T cells in healthy people across ages. A second 7 to 11 cycle PCR used barcoded and J-beta primers. TCRdb ran MiXCR on the 5' RACE reads and lists one entry per CDR3 protein. The sample lists about 690,000 distinct CDR3 sequences, around 41% occurring once. Sequencing was carried out using blood. Receptor source: an older man in good health.

This clonotype came up a few times. This sequence joins TRBV11-2 and TRBJ1-2, with a weak D call TRBD1 (6 bases). Germline lookup yields CDR1 SGHAT and CDR2 FQNNGV. This CDR3 has 15 amino acids. V was cut by 1 base and J by 0 bases, with 9 bases left in between. DNA for the CDR3: TGTGCCAGCAGCTTAGGCGGACAGCCTAACTATGGCTACACCTTC. Translating gives CASSLGGQPNYGYTF. The variable domain in full, with the rest retrieved from reference TRBV11-2 and TRBJ1-2, is EAGVAQSPRYKIIEKRQSVAFWCNPISGHATLYWYQQILGQGPKLLIQFQNNGVVDDSQLPKDRFSAERLKGVDSTLKIQPAKLEDSAVYLCASSLGGQPNYGYTFGSGTRLTVV.

The chain couples TRBV2 to TRBJ2-4, with 10 bases that match TRBD1. Germline V CDR1 and CDR2: SNHLY, FYNNEI. This CDR3 is 15 amino acids long. V gave up 5 bases and J gave up 5 bases; unmatched junction bases: 6. CDR3 protein: CASSKDRGTQNIQYF. The CDR3 bases are TGTGCCAGCAGTAAGGACAGGGGGACCCAAAACATTCAGTACTTC.

This chain joins TRBV30 and TRBJ2-7; no clear D. Trimming pared 2 bases from V and 1 base from J, leaving 9 bases between. CDR1 and CDR2 from the germline V gene are GTSNPN and SVGIG (reference sequence). The CDR3 covers 13 residues. The CDR3 is CAWSLAVSYEQYF. The CDR3 nucleotides read TGTGCCTGGAGTCTGGCAGTATCCTACGAGCAGTACTTC. The variable domain in full, with the rest retrieved from reference TRBV30 and TRBJ2-7, is SQTIHQWPATLVQPVGSPLSLECTVEGTSNPNLYWYRQAAGRGLQLLFYSVGIGQISSEVPQNLSASRPQDRQFILSSKKLLLSDSGFYLCAWSLAVSYEQYFGPGTRLTVT.

This chain joins TRBV7-8 and TRBJ1-6; 9 nucleotides agree with TRBD1. V was pared by 5 bases and J by 13 bases, with 6 bases of the junction left unmatched. The CDR3 is 13 amino acids. Germline V lookup: CDR1 SGHVS, CDR2 FQNEAQ. The CDR3 region has the DNA TGTGCCAGCAGCGCTACAGGGGGCCCTCCCCTCCACTTT. Translation: CASSATGGPPLHF.

V gene TRBV7-2 combines with J gene TRBJ1-2; 10 bases are shared with TRBD1. The CDR3 is made up of 14 amino acids. The V gene end was trimmed by 6 bases and the J gene end by 7 bases; junction bases not matched to a gene: 8. Per the germline V gene, CDR1 is SGHTA and CDR2 is FQGNSA. The CDR3 DNA sequence: TGTGCCAGCAGTCCAGACAGGGGGCAGGGTGGCTACACCTTC. This encodes CASSPDRGQGGYTF.

V is TRBV5-6 and J is TRBJ2-5; D is uncertain. Germline-derived CDR1 and CDR2 are SGHDT and YYEEEE. The CDR3 totals 14 residues. Trimming left V 3 bases short and J 5 bases short, with 14 bases between. CDR3: CASSSDLPGETQYF. In DNA, the CDR3 is TGTGCCAGCAGCTCGGACCTACCTGGCGAGACCCAGTACTTC.

J is TRBJ2-3 and V is TRBV4-1; D is unresolved. V was trimmed by 1 base and J by 9 bases, leaving 8 bases between them. The germline CDR1 and CDR2 sequences are MGHRA and YSYEKL. The CDR3 extends over 12 amino acids. The CDR3 DNA sequence: TGCGCCAGCAGCCAAGTCGTGGGGACGCAGTATTTT. Protein product: CASSQVVGTQYF.

This rearrangement joins TRBV11-2 to TRBJ2-3; TRBD2 aligns across 7 bases. The V gene end was trimmed by 4 bases and the J gene end by 0 bases; junction bases not matched to a gene: 1. CDR3 length: 14 amino acids. CDR1 SGHAT and CDR2 FQNNGV come from the germline V gene. CDR3 protein: CASSWDYSTDTQYF. DNA of the CDR3: TGTGCCAGCAGCTGGGACTACAGCACAGATACGCAGTATTTT.

Note on this clonotype: Given a much more abundant clone one base away, this may be a read error. This chain's CDR3 is CSVEDSRRSLSYNEQYF. CDR3 nucleotides: TGCAGCGTTGAGGATTCCAGACGATCCCTCTCCTACAATGAGCAGTACTTC. This sequence joins TRBV29-1 and TRBJ2-1; D uncertain. The end of the DNA fits TRBJ2-7 better, so the J call may be wrong. The CDR3 loop spans 17 amino acids. Looked up from germline, CDR1 is SQVTM and CDR2 is ANQGSEA.

On this clonotype itself: A much larger clone sits a single nucleotide away, making a read error possible. The chain is built from TRBV5-1 and TRBJ2-1; 8 bases fit TRBD2. The trim removed 3 bases at V and 9 bases at J, leaving 11 bases unmatched. The CDR3 runs 15 residues. Germline V gene lookup returns CDR1 SGHRS and CDR2 YFSETQ. This CDR3 reads CASSSEVGGGFEQFF. The CDR3, as DNA: TGCGCCAGCAGCTCGGAGGTCGGGGGGGGATTTGAGCAGTTCTTC.

V and J are TRBV6-2 or TRBV6-3 and TRBJ2-3; weak D call: TRBD2 (6 bases). CDR3 length: 18 residues. The V end lost 6 bases, the J end lost 2 bases, and 24 bases lay between the germline ends. Germline V lookup: CDR1 MNHEY, CDR2 SVGEGT. Written as DNA, the CDR3 is TGTGCCAGCAGAACCCGGGACTCACGTTTGCCTTCCACAGATACGCAGTATTTT. It encodes CASRTRDSRLPSTDTQYF.

The chain has TRBV28 and TRBJ2-3, with D tentatively TRBD1 (5 bases). Germline loops: CDR1 MDHEN, CDR2 SYDVKM. The V end lost 9 bases, the J end lost 0 bases, and 16 bases lay between the germline ends. The CDR3 extends over 15 amino acids. The CDR3 DNA follows: TGTGCCAGACTTTTCAGGGTTGTGAGCACAGATACGCAGTATTTT. It encodes CARLFRVVSTDTQYF.

V gene TRBV27 combines with J gene TRBJ1-1; a weak D match, TRBD1 (6 bases). Trimming took off 7 bases at V and 4 bases at J, with 19 bases between the two ends. The germline gives CDR1 MNHEY, CDR2 SMNVEV (reference sequence). The CDR3 is made up of 15 amino acids. The CDR3: CASKGVGTGSTEAFF. Written as DNA, the CDR3 is TGTGCCAGCAAGGGGGTAGGGACGGGGAGCACTGAAGCTTTCTTT.

On this clonotype: Since a much larger clone is just one base distant, this may be a read error. This sequence joins TRBV12-5 and TRBJ2-7; D not resolved. The V gene's germline CDR1 is LGHNT and CDR2 FRNRAP. Trimming left V 1 base short and J 5 bases short, with 15 bases between. This CDR3 has 15 residues. This CDR3 reads CASGLGTLGRDEQYF. The CDR3 region has the DNA TGTGCTAGTGGTTTGGGGACGTTGGGTCGCGACGAGCAGTACTTC. Drawing the rest from reference TRBV12-5 and TRBJ2-7, the complete variable domain is DARVTQTPRHKVTEMGQEVTMRCQPILGHNTVFWYRQTMMQGLELLAYFRNRAPLDDSGMPKDRFSAEMPDATLATLKIQPSEPRDSAVYFCASGLGTLGRDEQYFGPGTRLTVT.

The chain combines TRBV4-1 with TRBJ2-1, with 14 bases that match TRBD2. The germline V gene encodes CDR1 MGHRA and CDR2 YSYEKL. This CDR3 has 18 amino acids. V lost 3 bases to trimming and J lost 6 bases; unmatched junction nucleotides: 10. The CDR3 DNA is TGCGCCAGCAGCCAGCCACGACTAGCGGGGGGGAAAGGCAATGAGCAGTTCTTC. Translation: CASSQPRLAGGKGNEQFF.

The chain employs TRBV7-7 and TRBJ2-5; D is possibly TRBD1 or TRBD2 (6 bases each). The CDR3 contains 13 residues. The V end was cut by 5 bases, the J end by 6 bases, with 13 bases between. CDR1 and CDR2 from the germline V gene are SSHAT and FNYEAQ (reference sequence). As DNA, the CDR3 is TGTGCCAGCAGCGGGGGGCCGGAAAAGACCCAGTACTTC. This translates into CASSGGPEKTQYF.

This clonotype has just a few counts. This chain links TRBV29-1 with TRBJ1-1, with D perhaps matching TRBD1 (5 bases). Germline CDR1 SQVTM, CDR2 ANQGSEA. This CDR3 has 15 residues. V lost 6 bases, J lost 0 bases, and 17 bases lay in between. The CDR3 here is CSVVIRQTLNTEAFF. CDR3 DNA sequence: TGCAGCGTCGTTATTAGACAGACCCTGAACACTGAAGCTTTCTTT.

This rearrangement joins TRBV6-1 to TRBJ2-1; D gene uncertain. CDR3 length: 14 residues. CDR1 and CDR2 from the germline V gene are MNHNS and SASEGT. The V end was cut by 2 bases, the J end by 9 bases, with 14 bases between. CDR3 nucleotides: TGTGCCAGCAGTGAATTTGAGGTTAGGGCTGAGCAGTTCTTC. It translates to CASSEFEVRAEQFF.

Concerning this clonotype itself: This may be a read error, as it is one base from a much larger clone. The rearrangement joins TRBV6-5 to TRBJ1-4, with D maybe TRBD1 (5 bases). This CDR3 has 14 residues. Germline lookup yields CDR1 MNHEY and CDR2 SVGAGI. The CDR3 sequence: CASSKDTAGEELFF. The DNA of the CDR3 is TGTGCCAGCAGCAAGGACACGGCGGGTGAAGAACTGTTTTTT.